These 21 T cell receptor beta chains share one sample of origin, sequenced in a study of T cell changes during pregnancy in multiple sclerosis. TCRdb's copy holds only in-frame clones and misses some; the assay was immunoSEQ multiplex PCR. This table holds over 90,000 clones, 90% found once. The source material was peripheral blood, sampled in the second trimester of pregnancy. Receptors originate from a female donor in good health, enrolled as a control in a pregnancy study.

The CDR3 region has the DNA TGTGCCAGCTCACCAGAATCAGTCGGCAATCAGCCCCAGCATTTT. It specifies CASSPESVGNQPQHF. The chain recombines TRBV18 with TRBJ1-5; D is undetermined. The CDR3 length is 15 residues. CDR1 and CDR2 (germline): KGHSH, LQKENI. The V and J ends lost 2 bases and 2 bases respectively, with 10 bases between them.

This rearrangement joins TRBV11-3 to TRBJ2-5; D is tentatively TRBD1 or TRBD2 (6 bases each). The V end lost 5 bases, the J end lost 2 bases, and 15 bases lay between the germline ends. The CDR3 contains 15 residues. CDR1 is SGHNT, CDR2 YENEEA, per germline. CDR3 nucleotides: TGTGCCAGCAGCCTAGGGGGGACACGTCAAGAGACCCAGTACTTC. It translates to CASSLGGTRQETQYF.

The chain links TRBV25-1 to TRBJ2-1, with a possible D match to TRBD2 (5 bases). From germline, CDR1 is MGHDK and CDR2 SYGVNS. The CDR3 spans 13 residues. Trimming pared 3 bases from V and 16 bases from J, leaving 19 bases between. CDR3 loop: CASSENPAVRFFF. The CDR3 nucleotides are TGTGCCAGCAGTGAGAATCCAGCGGTTCGGTTTTTCTTC.

This clone has a single count. The chain joins TRBV2 to TRBJ1-2; possible D gene TRBD1, 6 bases. The CDR3 spans 14 residues. CDR1 and CDR2 (germline): SNHLY, FYNNEI. The V and J ends lost 1 base and 2 bases respectively, with 8 bases between them. The DNA for the CDR3 is TGTGCCAGCAGTGAAGGGGACATCAACTATGGCTACACCTTC. Translated: CASSEGDINYGYTF.

V gene TRBV10-3 combines with J gene TRBJ1-2; D not certain. There are 13 residues in the CDR3. Germline CDR1 reads ENHRY; CDR2 reads SYGVKD. The germline V and J ends were trimmed by 6 bases and 2 bases, with 10 bases remaining between them. Here the CDR3 reads CAISLDGNYGYTF. CDR3 DNA: TGTGCCATCAGCCTAGACGGGAACTATGGCTACACCTTC.

The chain couples TRBV5-4 to TRBJ2-3, with TRBD2 matching over 11 bases. The CDR3 runs to 16 residues. V shed 4 bases, J shed 2 bases, and the junction held 6 bases outside the gene matches. In germline, CDR1 is SGHNT, CDR2 YYREEE (reference sequence). As DNA, the CDR3 is TGTGCCAGCAGCCTGGGGACTAGCGGACTCACAGATACGCAGTATTTT. Amino acid sequence: CASSLGTSGLTDTQYF. The complete variable domain, with remaining parts taken from reference TRBV5-4 and TRBJ2-3, reads ETGVTQSPTHLIKTRGQQVTLRCSSQSGHNTVSWYQQALGQGPQFIFQYYREEENGRGNFPPRFSGLQFPNYSSELNVNALELDDSALYLCASSLGTSGLTDTQYFGPGTRLTVL.

J is TRBJ1-2 and V is TRBV29-1, with D tentatively TRBD1 (5 bases). CDR3 length: 14 residues. The V gene's germline CDR1 is SQVTM and CDR2 ANQGSEA. Trimming stripped 0 bases from V and 2 bases from J, with 10 bases between. CDR3 nucleotides: TGCAGCGTTGAAGAAAAGGGGATCAACTATGGCTACACCTTC. Its translation: CSVEEKGINYGYTF.

This clone has only one observation. This sequence joins TRBV11-2 and TRBJ1-1; D gene ambiguous. V lost 0 bases and J 0 bases, leaving 5 bases between the germline ends. Per the germline V gene, CDR1 is SGHAT and CDR2 is FQNNGV. This CDR3 spans 14 amino acids. CDR3 in amino acids: CASSLEGVNTEAFF. In DNA form, the CDR3 reads TGTGCCAGCAGCTTAGAGGGAGTGAACACTGAAGCTTTCTTT.

This clone occurred a few times. Written as DNA, the CDR3 is TGCGCCAGCAGCCACGGACAGGGAGGGCTGAACACTGAAGCTTTCTTT. Residues: CASSHGQGGLNTEAFF. The rearrangement links TRBV5-1 to TRBJ1-1; TRBD1 aligns across 8 bases. The CDR3 runs 16 residues. V lost 4 bases to trimming and J lost 0 bases; unmatched junction nucleotides: 8. CDR1 and CDR2 from the germline V gene are SGHRS and YFSETQ.

This clone was counted between two and nine times. The chain joins TRBV5-1 to TRBJ1-5, with 8 bases identical to TRBD1. Germline V gene sequence: CDR1 SGHRS, CDR2 YFSETQ. J was trimmed by 4 bases and V by 0 bases; bases with no gene match: 0. This CDR3 is 14 amino acids long. This chain's CDR3 is CASSLGDRNQPQHF. The CDR3 DNA is TGCGCCAGCAGCTTGGGGGACAGGAATCAGCCCCAGCATTTT.

This chain links TRBV7-9 with TRBJ1-1; TRBD1 aligns across 7 bases. The CDR3 contains 15 residues. Germline CDR1 SEHNR, CDR2 FQNEAQ (reference sequence). The ends lost 6 bases at V and 3 bases at J; junction bases unmatched: 10. Written as DNA, the CDR3 is TGTGCCAGCAGTTCCCGACAGGGTGCAGACACTGAAGCTTTCTTT. Amino acids: CASSSRQGADTEAFF.

The chain recombines TRBV30 with TRBJ2-2, with TRBD1 as a possible D gene (6 bases). This CDR3 has 17 residues. Germline CDR1 is GTSNPN and CDR2 is SVGIG (reference sequence). V was cut by 7 bases and J by 5 bases, with 26 bases left in between. CDR3 residues: CASQALGGEGGTGELFF. The CDR3, as DNA: TGTGCCTCACAGGCCTTAGGAGGCGAAGGGGGAACCGGGGAGCTGTTTTTT.

The V call is TRBV7-9, the J call TRBJ1-2; tentative D call: TRBD1 (5 bases). This CDR3 spans 14 amino acids. Germline V lookup: CDR1 SEHNR, CDR2 FQNEAQ (reference sequence). V lost 1 base and J 5 bases, leaving 11 bases between the germline ends. CDR3 amino acids: CASSLEQGWYGYTF. CDR3 DNA sequence: TGTGCCAGCAGCTTAGAGCAGGGATGGTATGGCTACACCTTC. Full variable domain (outside the CDR3, taken from reference TRBV7-9 and TRBJ1-2): DTGVSQNPRHKITKRGQNVTFRCDPISEHNRLYWYRQTLGQGPEFLTYFQNEAQLEKSRLLSDRFSAERPKGSFSTLEIQRTEQGDSAMYLCASSLEQGWYGYTFGSGTRLTVV.

The chain carries TRBV28 and TRBJ1-4; TRBD1 might be the D (5 bases). CDR1 is MDHEN, CDR2 SYDVKM, per germline. V lost 6 bases and J lost 3, with 14 bases in between. The CDR3 is 15 amino acids. CDR3 DNA sequence: TGTGCCAGCAGCCCGCCCCAGGGTTCTAATGAAAAACTGTTTTTT. Protein sequence: CASSPPQGSNEKLFF.

The chain has TRBV28 and TRBJ2-7, with D maybe TRBD1 (6 bases). The CDR3 length is 13 residues. V lost 7 bases to trimming and J lost 5 bases, with 15 bases between them. CDR1 MDHEN and CDR2 SYDVKM come from the germline V gene. CDR3: CASKARRGDEQYF. The DNA for the CDR3 is TGTGCCAGCAAAGCTCGCAGGGGTGACGAGCAGTACTTC.

There are a few counts of this clone. The V gene is TRBV5-6, the J gene TRBJ1-2, with no clear D. CDR3 length: 12 amino acids. V lost 1 base, J lost 2 bases, and 3 bases lay in between. The germline V gene encodes CDR1 SGHDT and CDR2 YYEEEE. This chain's CDR3 is CASSLLNYGYTF. CDR3 DNA sequence: TGTGCCAGCAGCTTGCTGAACTATGGCTACACCTTC.

The chain has TRBV6-6 and TRBJ1-1; no clear D gene. There are 14 residues in the CDR3. CDR1 MNHNY and CDR2 SVGAGI come from the germline V gene (reference sequence). Deletions cut 0 bases from V and 5 bases from J, with 10 bases between. CDR3 amino acids: CASSYSGGETEAFF. CDR3 bases: TGTGCCAGCAGTTACTCCGGTGGAGAAACTGAAGCTTTCTTT.

A word on this clone: The same CDR3 also results from other DNA sequences found in this sample. The J gene is TRBJ2-6, the V gene TRBV5-1, with 10 bases that match TRBD1. CDR3 size: 16 residues. Germline V CDR1 and CDR2: SGHRS, YFSETQ. The V segment lost 3 bases and the J segment 3 bases; nucleotides outside the gene matches: 3. The CDR3 DNA reads TGCGCCAGCAGCTGGACAGGGGGTGGTGGGGCCAACGTCCTGACTTTC. Residues: CASSWTGGGGANVLTF.

The chain employs TRBV4-1 and TRBJ2-7; 11 nucleotides align to TRBD2. Germline CDR1 is MGHRA and CDR2 is YSYEKL. Germline trimming cut 4 bases from V and 2 bases from J; bases unmatched to any gene: 4. The CDR3 consists of 15 residues. CDR3 loop: CASSLKLAGAYEQYF. In DNA form, the CDR3 reads TGCGCCAGCAGCCTAAAACTAGCGGGAGCCTACGAGCAGTACTTC.

The V gene is TRBV12-5, the J gene TRBJ2-4; 9 nucleotides match TRBD2. CDR1 is LGHNT and CDR2 is FRNRAP in the germline V gene. Germline trimming cut 0 bases from V and 8 bases from J; bases unmatched to any gene: 8. The CDR3 loop spans 16 amino acids. The CDR3 region has the DNA TGTGCTAGTGGTTTGGTACACGCGGGGGGGCCGGACATTCAGTACTTC. Translating it yields CASGLVHAGGPDIQYF.

The chain is built from TRBV21-1 and TRBJ2-7; TRBD1 is taken as the D call from the table, unchecked against the DNA. TRBV21-1 is marked as a pseudogene. The CDR3 runs to 15 residues. CDR3 nucleotides: TGTGCCAGCTGGGGGCGGACAGGTAAGGAGTACGAGCAGTACTTC. Amino acid sequence: CASWGRTGKEYEQYF.